This TCR beta chain came from a study of T cell changes during pregnancy in multiple sclerosis. Clones were read by immunoSEQ multiplex PCR, and TCRdb kept only the in-frame ones, dropping some. This table holds some 60,000 clones, roughly 88% found once. V dropped 3 bases and J dropped 3; count of bases not matched to a gene: 8. Germline CDR1 SQVTM, CDR2 ANQGSEA. The CDR3 sequence is 14 residues long. The genes are TRBV29-1 and TRBJ2-7, with TRBD1 matching over 7 bases. Specimen: peripheral blood, collected in the second trimester of pregnancy. This TCR was recovered from a female donor with multiple sclerosis, enrolled in a pregnancy study. CDR3 region: CSVERTGPNYEQYF. Written as DNA, the CDR3 is TGCAGCGTTGAGAGGACAGGACCGAACTACGAGCAGTACTTC.